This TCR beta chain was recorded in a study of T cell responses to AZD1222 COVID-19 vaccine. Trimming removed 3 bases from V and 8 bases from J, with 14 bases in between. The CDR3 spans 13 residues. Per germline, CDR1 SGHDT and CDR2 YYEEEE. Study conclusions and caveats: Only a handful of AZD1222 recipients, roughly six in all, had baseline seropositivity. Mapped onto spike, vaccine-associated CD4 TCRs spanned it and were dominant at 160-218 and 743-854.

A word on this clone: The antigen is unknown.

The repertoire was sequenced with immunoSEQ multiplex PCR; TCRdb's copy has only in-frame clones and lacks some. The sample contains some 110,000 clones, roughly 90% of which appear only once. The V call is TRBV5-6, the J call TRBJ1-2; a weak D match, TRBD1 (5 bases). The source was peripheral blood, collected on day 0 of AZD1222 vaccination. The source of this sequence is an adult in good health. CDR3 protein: CASSSAQGSGYTF. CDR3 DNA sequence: TGTGCCAGCAGCTCTGCCCAGGGAAGCGGCTACACCTTC.